This T cell receptor (beta chain) was found in a study of Graves' ophthalmopathy and Graves' hyperthyroidism. There are many counts of this clonotype. Between the trimmed V and J ends, which lost 7 bases and 2 bases, there was a span of 15 bases. This CDR3 has 15 residues. The germline gives CDR1 MNHNS, CDR2 SASEGT. TCR beta CDR3 amplification used RNA transcripts. First-round RT-PCR with HTBI primers preceded a second-round multiplex PCR. From the multiplex PCR reads, TCRdb called clonotypes with MiXCR, one entry per CDR3 protein. The sample shows about 400,000 distinct CDR3 sequences, roughly 21% of them seen only once. Excluded were patients with other autoimmune diseases, uncontrolled infections, pregnancy or lactation. Clinicians diagnosed using symptoms, serum thyroxine, TRAb, thyroid ultrasound and orbital computed tomography.

The sample consisted of peripheral blood. This TCR derives from a woman between 18 and 29 years old with stable Graves' hyperthyroidism. V and J are TRBV6-1 and TRBJ1-5; D unclear. CDR3 sequence: CASNPGVSGNQPQHF. The DNA of the CDR3 is TGTGCCAGCAACCCTGGGGTTAGCGGCAATCAGCCCCAGCATTTT.